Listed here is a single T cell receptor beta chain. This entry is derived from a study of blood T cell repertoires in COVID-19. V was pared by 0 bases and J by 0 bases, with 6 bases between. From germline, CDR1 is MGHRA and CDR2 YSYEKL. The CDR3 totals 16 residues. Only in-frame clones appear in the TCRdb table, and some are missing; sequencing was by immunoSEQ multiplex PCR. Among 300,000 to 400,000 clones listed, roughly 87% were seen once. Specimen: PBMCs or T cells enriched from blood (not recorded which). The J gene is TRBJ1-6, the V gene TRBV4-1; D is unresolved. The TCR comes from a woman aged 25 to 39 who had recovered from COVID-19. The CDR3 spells CASSQDRSSYNSPLHF. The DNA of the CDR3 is TGCGCCAGCAGCCAAGATCGGAGCTCCTATAATTCACCCCTCCACTTT.